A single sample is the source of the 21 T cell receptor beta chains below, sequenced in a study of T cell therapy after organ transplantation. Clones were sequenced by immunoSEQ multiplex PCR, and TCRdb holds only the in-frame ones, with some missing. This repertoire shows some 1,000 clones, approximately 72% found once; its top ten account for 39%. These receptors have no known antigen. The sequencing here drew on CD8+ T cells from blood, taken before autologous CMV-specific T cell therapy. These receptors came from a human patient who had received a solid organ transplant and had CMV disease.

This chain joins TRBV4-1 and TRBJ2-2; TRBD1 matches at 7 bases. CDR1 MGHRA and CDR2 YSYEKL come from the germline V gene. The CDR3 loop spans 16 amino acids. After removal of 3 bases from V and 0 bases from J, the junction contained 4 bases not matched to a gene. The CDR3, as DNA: TGCGCCAGCAGCCAGCCACAGGGGACGAACACCGGGGAGCTGTTTTTT. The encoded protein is CASSQPQGTNTGELFF.

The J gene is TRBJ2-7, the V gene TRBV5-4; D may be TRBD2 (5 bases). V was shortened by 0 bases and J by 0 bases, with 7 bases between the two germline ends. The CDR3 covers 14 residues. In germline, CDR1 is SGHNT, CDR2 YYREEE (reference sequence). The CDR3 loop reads CASSLAGDSYEQYF. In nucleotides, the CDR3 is TGTGCCAGCAGCTTGGCCGGGGACTCCTACGAGCAGTACTTC.

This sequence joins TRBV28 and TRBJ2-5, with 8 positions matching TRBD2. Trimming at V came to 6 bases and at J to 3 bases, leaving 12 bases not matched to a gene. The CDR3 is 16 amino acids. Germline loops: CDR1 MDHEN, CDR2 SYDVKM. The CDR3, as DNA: TGTGCCAGCAGCGGGAGGGAGGTGGGGTGGAAAGAGACCCAGTACTTC. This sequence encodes CASSGREVGWKETQYF.

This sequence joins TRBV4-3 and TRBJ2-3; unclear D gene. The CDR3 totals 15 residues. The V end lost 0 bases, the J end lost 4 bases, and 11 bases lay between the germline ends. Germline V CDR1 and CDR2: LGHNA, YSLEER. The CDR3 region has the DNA TGCGCCAGCAGCCAAGATGGAAGAGCAGCAGATACGCAGTATTTT. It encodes CASSQDGRAADTQYF.

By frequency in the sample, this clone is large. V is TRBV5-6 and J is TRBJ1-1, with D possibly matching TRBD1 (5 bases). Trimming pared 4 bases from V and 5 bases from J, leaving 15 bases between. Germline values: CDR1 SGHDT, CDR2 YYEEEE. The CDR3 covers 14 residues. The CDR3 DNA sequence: TGTGCCAGCAGCCTCCCGGGGGTTCATACTGAAGCTTTCTTT. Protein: CASSLPGVHTEAFF.

In nucleotides, the CDR3 is TGTGCCAGCAGCGTAAACGGGGGTAGCACCGGGGAGCTGTTTTTT. Protein product: CASSVNGGSTGELFF. The chain recombines TRBV9 with TRBJ2-2; possible D gene TRBD2, 6 bases. V lost 1 base, J lost 4 bases, and 11 bases lay in between. This CDR3 contains 15 residues. CDR1 SGDLS and CDR2 YYNGEE come from the germline V gene.

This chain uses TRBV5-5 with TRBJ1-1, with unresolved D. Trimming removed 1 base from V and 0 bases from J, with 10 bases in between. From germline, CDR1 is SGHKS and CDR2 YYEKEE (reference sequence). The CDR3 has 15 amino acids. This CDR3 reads CASSLTAVLNTEAFF. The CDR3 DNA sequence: TGTGCCAGCAGCTTGACGGCGGTACTGAACACTGAAGCTTTCTTT.

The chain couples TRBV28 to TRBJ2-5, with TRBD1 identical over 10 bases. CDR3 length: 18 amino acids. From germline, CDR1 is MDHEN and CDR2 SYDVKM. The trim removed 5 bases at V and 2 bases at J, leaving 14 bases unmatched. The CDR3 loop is CASSKTRDRGIRQETQYF. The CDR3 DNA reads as TGTGCCAGCAGTAAAACCCGGGACAGGGGCATTCGACAAGAGACCCAGTACTTC.

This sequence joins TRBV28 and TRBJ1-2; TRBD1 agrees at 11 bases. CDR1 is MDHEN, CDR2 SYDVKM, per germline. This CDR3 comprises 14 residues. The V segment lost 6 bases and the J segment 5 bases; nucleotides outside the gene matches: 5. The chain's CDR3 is CASSSGTGGYGYTF. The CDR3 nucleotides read TGTGCCAGCAGCTCCGGGACAGGGGGTTATGGCTACACCTTC.

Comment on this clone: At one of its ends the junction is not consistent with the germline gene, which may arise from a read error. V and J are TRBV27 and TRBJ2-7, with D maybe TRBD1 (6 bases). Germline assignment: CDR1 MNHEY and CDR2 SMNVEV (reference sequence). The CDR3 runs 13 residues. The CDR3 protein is CASGEQGTTGLNF. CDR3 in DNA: TGTGCCAGTGGAGAACAGGGAACGACGGGGTTGAACTTC.

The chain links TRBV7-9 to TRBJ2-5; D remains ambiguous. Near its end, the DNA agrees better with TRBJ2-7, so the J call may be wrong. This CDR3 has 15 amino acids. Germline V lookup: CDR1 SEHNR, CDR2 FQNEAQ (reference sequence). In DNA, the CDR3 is TGTGCCAGCAGCTTAGGAGGCGCAGACTCCTACGAGCAGTACTTC. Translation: CASSLGGADSYEQYF.

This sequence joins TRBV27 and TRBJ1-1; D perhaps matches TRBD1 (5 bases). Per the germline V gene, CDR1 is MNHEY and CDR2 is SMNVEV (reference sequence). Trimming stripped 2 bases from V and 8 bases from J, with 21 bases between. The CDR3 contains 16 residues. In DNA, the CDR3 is TGTGCCAGCAGTTTAAGTATTGGAAGGGCAGGGTTAGAAGCTTTCTTT. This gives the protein CASSLSIGRAGLEAFF.

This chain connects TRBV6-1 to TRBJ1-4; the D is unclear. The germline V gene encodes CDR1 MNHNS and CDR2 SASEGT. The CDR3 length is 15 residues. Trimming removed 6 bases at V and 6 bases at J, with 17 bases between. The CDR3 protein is CASSGLGPLYEKLFF. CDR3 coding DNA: TGTGCCAGCAGCGGATTGGGCCCGCTTTATGAAAAACTGTTTTTT.

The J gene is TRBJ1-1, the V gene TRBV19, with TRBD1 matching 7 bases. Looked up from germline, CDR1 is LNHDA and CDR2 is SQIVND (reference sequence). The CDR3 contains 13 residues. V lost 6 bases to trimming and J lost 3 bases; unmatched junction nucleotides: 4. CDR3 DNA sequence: TGTGCCAGTAGCGACAGGGTTGACACTGAAGCTTTCTTT. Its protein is CASSDRVDTEAFF.

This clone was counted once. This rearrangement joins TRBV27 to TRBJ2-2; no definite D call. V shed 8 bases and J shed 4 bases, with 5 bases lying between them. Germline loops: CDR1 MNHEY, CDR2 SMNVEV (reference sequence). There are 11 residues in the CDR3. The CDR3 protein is CASSSTGELFF. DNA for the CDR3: TGTGCCAGCTCCAGCACCGGGGAGCTGTTTTTT.

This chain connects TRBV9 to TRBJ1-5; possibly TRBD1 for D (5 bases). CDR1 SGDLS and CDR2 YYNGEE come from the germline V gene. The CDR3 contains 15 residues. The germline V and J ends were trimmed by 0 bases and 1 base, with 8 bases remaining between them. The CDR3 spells CASSVGGQSNQPQHF. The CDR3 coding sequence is TGTGCCAGCAGCGTAGGCGGACAAAGCAATCAGCCCCAGCATTTT.

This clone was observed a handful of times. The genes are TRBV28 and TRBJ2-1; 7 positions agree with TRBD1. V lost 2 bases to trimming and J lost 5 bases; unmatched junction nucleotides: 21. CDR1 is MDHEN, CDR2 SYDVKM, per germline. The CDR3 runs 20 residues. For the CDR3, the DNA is TGTGCCAGCAGTTTAAATTTCCCTTGGACAGGAGTATCCAGGGACAATGAGCAGTTCTTC. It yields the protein CASSLNFPWTGVSRDNEQFF.

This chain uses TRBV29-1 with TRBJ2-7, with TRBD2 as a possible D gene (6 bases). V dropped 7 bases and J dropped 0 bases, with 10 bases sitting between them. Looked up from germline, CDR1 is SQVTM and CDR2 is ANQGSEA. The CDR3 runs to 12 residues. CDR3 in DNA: TGCAGCGGGGGACTGTACTCCTACGAGCAGTACTTC. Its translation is CSGGLYSYEQYF.

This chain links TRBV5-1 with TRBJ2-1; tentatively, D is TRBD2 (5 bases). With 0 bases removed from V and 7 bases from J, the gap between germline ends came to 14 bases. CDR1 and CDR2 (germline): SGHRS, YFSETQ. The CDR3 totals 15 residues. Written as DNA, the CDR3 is TGCGCCAGCAGCTTGGTTTCGGGGTACTGGAATGAGCAGTTCTTC. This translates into CASSLVSGYWNEQFF.

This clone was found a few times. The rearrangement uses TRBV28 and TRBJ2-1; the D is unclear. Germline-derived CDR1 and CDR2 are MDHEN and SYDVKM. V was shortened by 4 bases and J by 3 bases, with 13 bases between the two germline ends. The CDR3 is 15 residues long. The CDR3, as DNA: TGTGCCAGCAGTTCCCCCGGAATTATCTACAATGAGCAGTTCTTC. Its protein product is CASSSPGIIYNEQFF.

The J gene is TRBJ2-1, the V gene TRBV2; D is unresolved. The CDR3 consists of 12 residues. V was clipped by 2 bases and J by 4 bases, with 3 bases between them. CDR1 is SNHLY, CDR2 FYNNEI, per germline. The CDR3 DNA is TGTGCCAGCAGTGAACAGTACAATGAGCAGTTCTTC. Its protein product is CASSEQYNEQFF.